Following are 27 T cell receptor beta chains from one sample sequenced in a study of Ad26.COV2.S vaccination and SARS-CoV-2 variants. Indicated treatment: about 20 received Ad26.COV2.S at low or high dose, single or two shots; about 5 received placebo; per-sample allocation not given. Samples analyzed were those drawn on day 63 after the first vaccine or placebo injection. Assay: immunoSEQ multiplex PCR; the TCRdb copy retains only in-frame clones and omits some. Here the sample spans some 410,000 clones, about nine tenths being singletons. This sample comprised peripheral blood, obtained in a trial of Ad26.COV2.S vaccine versus placebo. Receptors were obtained from a person aged 18 to 59 who received the Ad26.COV2.S COVID-19 vaccine or a placebo.

The rearrangement joins TRBV11-2 to TRBJ1-1; the match to TRBD1 covers 8 bases. Germline CDR1 SGHAT, CDR2 FQNNGV. The CDR3 is 14 amino acids. The V segment lost 5 bases and the J segment 0 bases; nucleotides outside the gene matches: 2. The CDR3 reads CASSQTGVNTEAFF. The CDR3 DNA is TGTGCCAGCAGCCAGACAGGGGTGAACACTGAAGCTTTCTTT.

The chain carries TRBV11-3 and TRBJ2-7; possibly TRBD1 for D (6 bases). This CDR3 has 13 residues. V was cut by 4 bases and J by 3 bases, with 10 bases left in between. The germline V gene has CDR1 SGHNT and CDR2 YENEEA. The CDR3 sequence: CASSSGVFYEQYF. The CDR3 DNA follows: TGTGCCAGCAGCTCAGGGGTGTTCTACGAGCAGTACTTC.

This chain connects TRBV6-2 or TRBV6-3 to TRBJ1-2; D unresolved. Germline values: CDR1 MNHEY, CDR2 SVGEGT. The CDR3 sequence is 12 residues long. V lost 2 bases and J 8 bases, leaving 9 bases between the germline ends. CDR3 nucleotide sequence: TGTGCCAGCAGTTACGACGGGAACGGCTACACCTTC. Its protein is CASSYDGNGYTF.

The CDR3: CASSRVAGGNPVSYEQYF. The CDR3 DNA reads TGTGCCAGCTCACGTGTAGCGGGGGGGAATCCCGTCTCCTACGAGCAGTACTTC. The genes are TRBV18 and TRBJ2-7, with 11 bases fitting TRBD2. The V segment lost 4 bases and the J segment 0 bases; nucleotides outside the gene matches: 11. This CDR3 is 18 amino acids long. Looked up from germline, CDR1 is KGHSH and CDR2 is LQKENI.

The J gene is TRBJ2-5, the V gene TRBV19, with 7 bases that match TRBD1. Germline values: CDR1 LNHDA, CDR2 SQIVND (reference sequence). The CDR3 extends over 14 amino acids. The V segment lost 4 bases and the J segment 1 base; nucleotides outside the gene matches: 3. This CDR3 reads CASSSRGFQETQYF. The CDR3, as DNA: TGTGCCAGTAGTAGCAGGGGGTTCCAAGAGACCCAGTACTTC. Full variable domain (missing parts from reference TRBV19 and TRBJ2-5): DGGITQSPKYLFRKEGQNVTLSCEQNLNHDAMYWYRQDPGQGLRLIYYSQIVNDFQKGDIAEGYSVSREKKESFPLTVTSAQKNPTAFYLCASSSRGFQETQYFGPGTRLLVL.

The V gene is TRBV19, the J gene TRBJ1-1; D ambiguous. Germline V gene lookup returns CDR1 LNHDA and CDR2 SQIVND (reference sequence). The CDR3 runs 12 residues. With 5 bases removed from V and 3 bases from J, the gap between germline ends came to 7 bases. CDR3 loop: CASSEGDTEAFF. CDR3 DNA sequence: TGTGCCAGTAGTGAGGGTGACACTGAAGCTTTCTTT. Combining the CDR3 with reference TRBV19 and TRBJ1-1 gives the whole variable domain DGGITQSPKYLFRKEGQNVTLSCEQNLNHDAMYWYRQDPGQGLRLIYYSQIVNDFQKGDIAEGYSVSREKKESFPLTVTSAQKNPTAFYLCASSEGDTEAFFGQGTRLTVV.

The chain has TRBV24-1 and TRBJ2-7, with TRBD1 matching 9 bases. The germline V gene encodes CDR1 KGHDR and CDR2 SFDVKD. The V and J ends lost 2 bases and 5 bases, in that order; junction bases with no gene match: 0. The CDR3 length is 13 residues. The CDR3 DNA sequence: TGTGCCACCAGTGATTGGACAGGGGACGAGCAGTACTTC. Translation gives CATSDWTGDEQYF.

The J gene is TRBJ1-1, the V gene TRBV15; D gene uncertain. Per the germline V gene, CDR1 is LNHNV and CDR2 is YYDKDF (reference sequence). This CDR3 is 12 amino acids long. V dropped 5 bases and J dropped 4 bases, with 8 bases sitting between them. CDR3 sequence reads: CATSPGITEAFF. The CDR3 region has the DNA TGTGCCACCAGCCCCGGGATCACTGAAGCTTTCTTT.

The chain uses TRBV15 and TRBJ1-2, with D possibly TRBD1 on 5 matching bases. The CDR3 has 16 residues. Germline loops: CDR1 LNHNV, CDR2 YYDKDF (reference sequence). V was shortened by 1 base and J by 4 bases, with 16 bases between the two germline ends. The CDR3 spells CATSRGGYFGAYGYTF. The DNA for the CDR3 is TGTGCCACCAGCAGAGGGGGATACTTCGGGGCCTATGGCTACACCTTC.

This chain uses TRBV10-1 with TRBJ2-3; TRBD2 agrees at 14 bases. Trimming cost V 9 bases and J 6 bases; bases outside gene matches: 11. Germline V gene data show CDR1 as WNHNN and CDR2 as SYGVQD (reference sequence). This CDR3 contains 16 residues. CDR3 in amino acids: CASSRTSGGPSDTQYF. As DNA, the CDR3 is TGCGCCAGTTCCCGGACTAGCGGGGGGCCCAGCGATACGCAGTATTTT.

The CDR3 here is CASKNLHGNEQFF. The CDR3 DNA follows: TGTGCCAGTAAGAACCTGCATGGGAACGAGCAGTTCTTC. The chain carries TRBV19 and TRBJ2-1; D call uncertain. Trimming cost V 7 bases and J 10 bases, with 17 bases left between them. Germline loops: CDR1 LNHDA, CDR2 SQIVND (reference sequence). The CDR3 is made up of 13 amino acids.

This chain joins TRBV9 and TRBJ2-3; TRBD1 matches at 12 bases. After removal of 4 bases from V and 3 bases from J, the junction contained 6 bases not matched to a gene. Germline V lookup: CDR1 SGDLS, CDR2 YYNGEE. The CDR3 consists of 16 residues. CDR3 protein: CASSLGTGGLTDTQYF. CDR3 nucleotide sequence: TGTGCCAGCAGCCTGGGGACAGGGGGCCTTACAGATACGCAGTATTTT.

The V gene is TRBV27, the J gene TRBJ1-4; D gene ambiguous. Germline V gene data show CDR1 as MNHEY and CDR2 as SMNVEV (reference sequence). The CDR3 consists of 13 residues. V was shortened by 2 bases and J by 7 bases, with 8 bases between the two germline ends. The CDR3 coding sequence is TGTGCCAGCAGTTTACGTCAACTTGAAAAACTGTTTTTT. Translated, it gives CASSLRQLEKLFF.

This rearrangement joins TRBV20-1 to TRBJ2-7; a weak D match, TRBD1 (5 bases). The CDR3 runs to 12 residues. Trimming removed 3 bases from V and 6 bases from J, with 12 bases in between. Per germline, CDR1 DFQATT and CDR2 SNEGSKA (reference sequence). As DNA, the CDR3 is TGCAGTGCTAGTCGCAGGGTGGGCGAGCAGTACTTC. Translating gives CSASRRVGEQYF.

V and J are TRBV12-2 and TRBJ2-1; TRBD2, the table's D call, lacks a check against the DNA. TRBV12-2 counts as a pseudogene. This CDR3 contains 17 residues. In nucleotides, the CDR3 is TGTGCAAGTCGCTCACAACTAGCGGGGGGGCCTAAGAATGAGCAGTTCTTC. Translated, it gives CASRSQLAGGPKNEQFF.

The rearrangement links TRBV5-1 to TRBJ2-3, with D unresolved. CDR3 size: 13 residues. V dropped 0 bases and J dropped 4 bases, with 6 bases sitting between them. Germline loops: CDR1 SGHRS, CDR2 YFSETQ. CDR3 sequence reads: CASSLAGSDTQYF. CDR3 sequence (DNA): TGCGCCAGCAGCTTGGCGGGTTCAGATACGCAGTATTTT.

This chain links TRBV6-6 with TRBJ2-1, with D perhaps matching TRBD2 (7 bases). Germline CDR1 and CDR2: MNHNY and SVGAGI (reference sequence). Trimming left V 7 bases short and J 9 bases short, with 16 bases between. This CDR3 region has 13 residues. The CDR3 here is CASNGGPGGEQFF. The CDR3 DNA reads as TGTGCCAGCAACGGGGGGCCCGGGGGTGAGCAGTTCTTC.

This chain links TRBV5-1 with TRBJ2-3, with 8 positions matching TRBD2. This CDR3 comprises 14 residues. The junction had 3 bases not matched to a gene; V was cut back by 4 bases and J by 2 bases. Germline CDR1 and CDR2: SGHRS and YFSETQ. Here the CDR3 reads CASSRGGSTDTQYF. CDR3 nucleotides: TGCGCCAGCAGCCGGGGGGGTTCCACAGATACGCAGTATTTT. Together with reference TRBV5-1 and TRBJ2-3, the CDR3 gives the full variable domain: KAGVTQTPRYLIKTRGQQVTLSCSPISGHRSVSWYQQTPGQGLQFLFEYFSETQRNKGNFPGRFSGRQFSNSRSEMNVSTLELGDSALYLCASSRGGSTDTQYFGPGTRLTVL.

The rearrangement uses TRBV6-5 and TRBJ1-1; D is possibly TRBD1 (6 bases). The germline V and J ends were trimmed by 6 bases and 6 bases, with 17 bases remaining between them. Germline assignment: CDR1 MNHEY and CDR2 SVGAGI. This CDR3 is 14 amino acids long. CDR3 region: CASSFDRSIAEAFF. In nucleotides, the CDR3 is TGTGCCAGCAGCTTCGACAGGTCAATAGCTGAAGCTTTCTTT.

CDR3 in DNA: TGTGCCTGGAGTGCACCTTGGGACAGCTCCTACGAGCAGTACTTC. Its protein is CAWSAPWDSSYEQYF. This chain uses TRBV30 with TRBJ2-7; 7 bases fit TRBD1. The CDR3 length is 15 residues. With 1 base clipped from V and 0 bases from J, the junction kept 6 bases outside the gene matches. Germline V gene lookup returns CDR1 GTSNPN and CDR2 SVGIG (reference sequence). Full variable domain (outside the CDR3, taken from reference TRBV30 and TRBJ2-7): SQTIHQWPATLVQPVGSPLSLECTVEGTSNPNLYWYRQAAGRGLQLLFYSVGIGQISSEVPQNLSASRPQDRQFILSSKKLLLSDSGFYLCAWSAPWDSSYEQYFGPGTRLTVT.

This chain joins TRBV12-3 or TRBV12-4 and TRBJ1-5, with TRBD1 as a possible D gene (5 bases). V was trimmed by 1 base and J by 7 bases, leaving 8 bases between them. The CDR3 length is 13 residues. CDR3 nucleotide sequence: TGTGCCAGCAGTTTAGGGGGGGTCCAGCCCCAGCATTTT. Translating gives CASSLGGVQPQHF.

The chain is built from TRBV11-2 and TRBJ2-2, with TRBD1 identical over 10 bases. This CDR3 has 15 amino acids. V was clipped by 4 bases and J by 6 bases; unmatched bases: 5. The V gene's germline CDR1 is SGHAT and CDR2 FQNNGV. Here the CDR3 reads CASSWGTGAPGELFF. In DNA, the CDR3 is TGTGCCAGCAGCTGGGGGACAGGGGCTCCCGGGGAGCTGTTTTTT.

The V and J genes are TRBV6-2 or TRBV6-3 and TRBJ2-7; 8 nucleotides line up with TRBD2. The V segment lost 2 bases and the J segment 3 bases; nucleotides outside the gene matches: 9. This CDR3 is built from 16 residues. Germline values: CDR1 MNHEY, CDR2 SVGEGT. The DNA for the CDR3 is TGTGCCAGCAGTTACCCGAGGCGGGGGGATAACTACGAGCAGTACTTC. This gives the protein CASSYPRRGDNYEQYF.

This clone was detected only once. V gene TRBV27 combines with J gene TRBJ1-1; the D is unclear. The length of the CDR3 is 12 residues. The V gene lost 3 bases and the J gene lost 4 bases, with 6 bases spanning the gap. CDR1 MNHEY and CDR2 SMNVEV come from the germline V gene (reference sequence). CDR3 nucleotide sequence: TGTGCCAGCAGTTTTTTGGGCACTGAAGCTTTCTTT. Translating it yields CASSFLGTEAFF.

V usage is TRBV4-1 and J usage is TRBJ2-2; 7 positions match TRBD1. J lost 3 bases, V lost 4 bases, and 8 bases had no gene match. The V gene's germline CDR1 is MGHRA and CDR2 YSYEKL. The length of the CDR3 is 16 residues. The CDR3, as DNA: TGCGCCAGCAGCCTCGTCGCAGGGGGTTACACCGGGGAGCTGTTTTTT. Translated, it gives CASSLVAGGYTGELFF.

This rearrangement joins TRBV6-5 to TRBJ1-3; D uncertain. The CDR3 extends over 15 amino acids. The germline V gene encodes CDR1 MNHEY and CDR2 SVGAGI. Trimming shortened V by 0 bases and J by 0 bases, and 6 bases separated the two germline ends. Written as DNA, the CDR3 is TGTGCCAGCAGTTACTCAGGGTACTCTGGAAACACCATATATTTT. Its protein is CASSYSGYSGNTIYF.

This chain joins TRBV4-3 and TRBJ1-2; the D gene is possibly TRBD1 (5 bases). The CDR3 spans 18 residues. The V gene's germline CDR1 is LGHNA and CDR2 YSLEER. Trimming pared 0 bases from V and 1 base from J, leaving 18 bases between. CDR3 sequence: CASSQDQGSYEFNYGYTF. CDR3 nucleotides: TGCGCCAGCAGCCAAGATCAGGGTTCCTATGAGTTTAACTATGGCTACACCTTC.